This entry describes one T cell receptor beta chain. What it binds is not known. PBMC RNA was the source of the TCR library. The data stem from a study of regulatory T cells in long-lasting Graves disease. Study-level results: Shared public clonotypes totalled 2,500 to 3,500 in persistent patients, compared with approximately 970 in new patients. Less diverse TCR repertoires were seen in persistent Graves' patients than in newly diagnosed ones.

TCRdb processed the reads anew with MiXCR; each CDR3 protein has one entry. The sample contains 950 to 1,000 distinct CDR3 sequences, approximately 88% of which appear only once. There are 16 residues in the CDR3. The TCR sequence derives from a man aged 25 to 40 with Graves disease. Sequences were derived from peripheral blood mononuclear cells (PBMCs), sampled with antithyroid drug treatment, in newly diagnosed or persistent Graves disease (not recorded which). V and J are TRBV21-1 and TRBJ2-7; the table's TRBD2 call for D was not verified on the DNA. TRBV21-1 is flagged as a pseudogene. The CDR3 region is CASTHSTSGTEVEQYF. CDR3 in DNA: TGTGCCAGCACCCACTCAACTAGCGGGACAGAGGTCGAGCAGTACTTC.